The 30 T cell receptor beta chains below come from one sample, sequenced in a study of blood T cell repertoires in COVID-19. TCRdb's table, derived via immunoSEQ multiplex PCR, lists solely in-frame clones and lacks some. The table has a few hundred thousand clones, 85% seen once. Material for sequencing was peripheral blood. All receptors derive from a woman aged 18-35 years with acute or convalescent COVID-19.

The count of this clone is one. The chain links TRBV25-1 to TRBJ1-6; D is possibly TRBD1 (5 bases). This CDR3 has 14 residues. V lost 2 bases, J lost 10 bases, and 12 bases lay in between. The germline V gene has CDR1 MGHDK and CDR2 SYGVNS. CDR3 protein: CASSEDSGRSPLHF. The CDR3 coding sequence is TGTGCCAGCAGTGAAGACAGCGGGAGGTCACCCCTCCACTTT.

This chain joins TRBV5-6 and TRBJ1-1, with D unresolved. The V end lost 0 bases, the J end lost 5 bases, and 8 bases lay between the germline ends. Germline V gene data show CDR1 as SGHDT and CDR2 as YYEEEE. CDR3 length equals 13 residues. The chain's CDR3 is CASSLGAGTEAFF. The CDR3 bases are TGTGCCAGCAGCTTGGGTGCGGGGACTGAAGCTTTCTTT.

V is TRBV9 and J is TRBJ1-6, with 7 bases identical to TRBD1. The CDR3 length is 15 residues. V lost 0 bases, J lost 8 bases, and 5 bases stayed unmatched. Germline lookup yields CDR1 SGDLS and CDR2 YYNGEE. CDR3 in amino acids: CASSVDGQVDSPLHF. CDR3 DNA: TGTGCCAGCAGCGTAGATGGACAGGTAGATTCACCCCTCCACTTT.

To note about this clone: Other DNA sequences of this sample code for an identical CDR3. The V gene is TRBV29-1, the J gene TRBJ1-2; a possible D gene is TRBD1 (6 bases). Trimming left V 6 bases short and J 4 bases short, with 12 bases between. This CDR3 spans 12 amino acids. CDR1 SQVTM and CDR2 ANQGSEA come from the germline V gene. As DNA, the CDR3 is TGCAGCGTGAACAGGGTTGGCTATGGCTACACCTTC. Translation: CSVNRVGYGYTF.

The chain carries TRBV11-3 and TRBJ2-1, with 7 bases matching TRBD1. Germline lookup yields CDR1 SGHNT and CDR2 YENEEA. The CDR3 is 15 amino acids. After removal of 4 bases from V and 5 bases from J, the junction contained 8 bases not matched to a gene. The CDR3 spells CASSYRQGIDNEQFF. In nucleotides, the CDR3 is TGTGCCAGCAGCTACCGACAGGGAATAGACAATGAGCAGTTCTTC.

The V call is TRBV15, the J call TRBJ2-5; D might be TRBD2 (5 bases). V lost 0 bases and J 1 base, leaving 9 bases between the germline ends. This CDR3 spans 15 amino acids. Per the germline V gene, CDR1 is LNHNV and CDR2 is YYDKDF (reference sequence). Written as DNA, the CDR3 is TGTGCCACCAGCAGAGATAGGCTAGCCCAAGAGACCCAGTACTTC. Residues: CATSRDRLAQETQYF. Full variable domain (rest looked up from reference TRBV15 and TRBJ2-5): DAMVIQNPRYQVTQFGKPVTLSCSQTLNHNVMYWYQQKSSQAPKLLFHYYDKDFNNEADTPDNFQSRRPNTSFCFLDIRSPGLGDTAMYLCATSRDRLAQETQYFGPGTRLLVL.

This clone was counted only a few times. The chain employs TRBV7-9 and TRBJ1-1, with 7 bases that match TRBD1. The V and J ends lost 5 bases and 10 bases, in that order; junction bases with no gene match: 7. This CDR3 is built from 12 residues. Germline V gene data show CDR1 as SEHNR and CDR2 as FQNEAQ (reference sequence). CDR3 DNA: TGTGCCAGCAGCGCAACAGGGGTCGGAGCTTTCTTT. As protein: CASSATGVGAFF.

This chain joins TRBV9 and TRBJ2-2; D is uncertain. Germline V lookup: CDR1 SGDLS, CDR2 YYNGEE. V lost 0 bases, J lost 0 bases, and 3 bases lay in between. The CDR3 consists of 14 residues. The CDR3 loop is CASSVVSNTGELFF. CDR3 coding DNA: TGTGCCAGCAGCGTAGTATCGAACACCGGGGAGCTGTTTTTT. Looking up the rest from reference TRBV9 and TRBJ2-2 gives the full variable domain: DSGVTQTPKHLITATGQRVTLRCSPRSGDLSVYWYQQSLDQGLQFLIQYYNGEERAKGNILERFSAQQFPDLHSELNLSSLELGDSALYFCASSVVSNTGELFFGEGSRLTVL.

The genes are TRBV9 and TRBJ2-5; 16 nucleotides agree with TRBD2. The V and J ends lost 3 bases and 5 bases, in that order; junction bases with no gene match: 10. CDR3 length equals 18 residues. Per the germline V gene, CDR1 is SGDLS and CDR2 is YYNGEE. The CDR3 here is CASSAVGTSGGARETQYF. In DNA, the CDR3 is TGTGCCAGCAGCGCCGTCGGGACTAGCGGGGGGGCGCGCGAGACCCAGTACTTC.

This chain joins TRBV9 and TRBJ2-5; 10 bases fit TRBD2. The CDR3 covers 15 residues. The junction had 1 base not matched to a gene; V was cut back by 1 base and J by 1 base. Germline values: CDR1 SGDLS, CDR2 YYNGEE. This CDR3 reads CASSVSSGGQETQYF. The CDR3 DNA sequence: TGTGCCAGCAGCGTATCTAGCGGGGGCCAAGAGACCCAGTACTTC. Together with reference TRBV9 and TRBJ2-5, the CDR3 gives the full variable domain: DSGVTQTPKHLITATGQRVTLRCSPRSGDLSVYWYQQSLDQGLQFLIQYYNGEERAKGNILERFSAQQFPDLHSELNLSSLELGDSALYFCASSVSSGGQETQYFGPGTRLLVL.

This chain joins TRBV7-3 and TRBJ1-2; TRBD1 is a possible D gene (5 bases). From germline, CDR1 is SGHTA and CDR2 FQGTGA. Trimming pared 0 bases from V and 6 bases from J, leaving 11 bases between. This CDR3 is 14 amino acids long. The CDR3: CASSLTGRADGYTF. CDR3 sequence (DNA): TGTGCCAGCAGCTTAACGGGCAGGGCAGATGGCTACACCTTC.

CDR3 sequence reads: CASSLGYLVGSSYNEQFF. For the CDR3, the DNA is TGTGCCAGCAGCTTAGGTTACTTGGTCGGGAGCTCCTACAATGAGCAGTTCTTC. This chain connects TRBV11-2 to TRBJ2-1; D might be TRBD2 (6 bases). The germline V gene encodes CDR1 SGHAT and CDR2 FQNNGV. The CDR3 extends over 18 amino acids. The ends were cut back, 1 base at V and 0 bases at J, with 16 bases in the middle.

The J gene is TRBJ2-1, the V gene TRBV29-1; 10 bases line up with TRBD1. The germline gives CDR1 SQVTM, CDR2 ANQGSEA. The trim removed 6 bases at V and 1 base at J, leaving 6 bases unmatched. This CDR3 region has 15 residues. CDR3 DNA: TGCAGCGTCGGGGACAGGGGTAGATCCTACAATGAGCAGTTCTTC. Its translation: CSVGDRGRSYNEQFF.

The gene calls are TRBV2 and TRBJ2-3; 12 nucleotides match TRBD2. The CDR3 is 15 amino acids. CDR1 SNHLY and CDR2 FYNNEI come from the germline V gene. Trimming cost V 6 bases and J 5 bases; bases outside gene matches: 6. The CDR3 nucleotides are TGTGCCAGCAGCGAACTAGCGGGGGGCGGAGATACGCAGTATTTT. Encoded protein: CASSELAGGGDTQYF.

This chain connects TRBV6-1 to TRBJ1-5, with 11 bases matching TRBD1. J lost 2 bases, V lost 0 bases, and 6 bases had no gene match. In germline, CDR1 is MNHNS, CDR2 SASEGT. CDR3 length: 18 residues. CDR3 sequence reads: CASSEAPGQGAGNQPQHF. The CDR3 DNA is TGTGCCAGCAGTGAAGCCCCCGGACAGGGGGCGGGCAATCAGCCCCAGCATTTT.

The chain's CDR3 is CASTDPGGSGNTIYF. DNA for the CDR3: TGTGCCAGCACCGACCCAGGGGGCAGTGGAAACACCATATATTTT. The chain has TRBV6-6 and TRBJ1-3; TRBD1 agrees at 8 bases. V lost 7 bases, J lost 3 bases, and 8 bases stayed unmatched. The germline V gene has CDR1 MNHNY and CDR2 SVGAGI (reference sequence). This CDR3 has 15 residues.

This chain uses TRBV6-5 with TRBJ2-7, with 7 bases lining up with TRBD1. V was clipped by 8 bases and J by 1 base; unmatched bases: 5. CDR1 MNHEY and CDR2 SVGAGI come from the germline V gene. The CDR3 is 13 amino acids. The CDR3 DNA reads as TGTGCCAGCTATGACAGGGTTTCCTACGAGCAGTACTTC. Residues: CASYDRVSYEQYF.

With respect to this clone: The junction departs from germline at one end; a sequencing error may be responsible. The chain combines TRBV27 with TRBJ2-7, with D hard to call. This CDR3 is built from 13 residues. CDR1 is MNHEY, CDR2 SMNVEV, per germline (reference sequence). The CDR3 is CASSLSAFGEQYF. The CDR3 DNA reads TGTGCCAGCAGTCTATCGGCCTTTGGCGAGCAGTACTTC.

Details on this clone: The junction departs from germline at one end; a sequencing error may be responsible. This sequence joins TRBV3-1 (or the pseudogene TRBV3-2) and TRBJ2-5; perhaps TRBD1 as D (6 bases). CDR1 is LGHDT and CDR2 is YNNKEL in the germline V gene (reference sequence). The CDR3 runs to 19 residues. As DNA, the CDR3 is TGTGCCAGCCAAGAGGAAGAACCTCGACACAGGGCCCCCCAAGGGACCCAGTACTTC. Its translation: CASQEEEPRHRAPQGTQYF.

The chain combines TRBV6-1 with TRBJ2-7; D is unclear. Trimming removed 4 bases from V and 2 bases from J, with 18 bases in between. The CDR3 loop spans 16 amino acids. The V gene's germline CDR1 is MNHNS and CDR2 SASEGT. CDR3 in DNA: TGTGCCAGCAGTGGACGGTATGAACAGCTCACCTACGAGCAGTACTTC. Translating it yields CASSGRYEQLTYEQYF.

The chain links TRBV28 to TRBJ1-5; 9 bases line up with TRBD1. Trimming cost V 3 bases and J 3 bases; bases outside gene matches: 6. Germline V gene data show CDR1 as MDHEN and CDR2 as SYDVKM. The CDR3 length is 16 residues. The CDR3 region is CASSFGGTGSNQPQHF. The DNA of the CDR3 is TGTGCCAGCAGTTTTGGGGGGACAGGGTCCAATCAGCCCCAGCATTTT.

The chain combines TRBV25-1 with TRBJ2-6; D is ambiguous. Deletions cut 4 bases from V and 2 bases from J, with 9 bases between. In germline, CDR1 is MGHDK, CDR2 SYGVNS. The CDR3 sequence is 15 residues long. The CDR3 DNA reads as TGTGCCAGCAGTGGAGGCAGTGCTGGGGCCAACGTCCTGACTTTC. This gives the protein CASSGGSAGANVLTF.

This chain joins TRBV5-1 and TRBJ2-7; D possibly corresponds to TRBD1 (5 bases). Germline CDR1 and CDR2: SGHRS and YFSETQ. V gave up 6 bases and J gave up 1 base, with 14 bases separating them. The CDR3 is made up of 14 amino acids. The CDR3 sequence is CASKGLASSYEQYF. CDR3 DNA: TGCGCCAGCAAGGGGCTCGCGTCTTCCTACGAGCAGTACTTC. The variable domain in full, with the rest retrieved from reference TRBV5-1 and TRBJ2-7, is KAGVTQTPRYLIKTRGQQVTLSCSPISGHRSVSWYQQTPGQGLQFLFEYFSETQRNKGNFPGRFSGRQFSNSRSEMNVSTLELGDSALYLCASKGLASSYEQYFGPGTRLTVT.

V and J are TRBV2 and TRBJ1-4, with TRBD1 identical over 7 bases. The CDR3 contains 14 residues. J gave up 5 bases and V 6 bases, and 6 bases lay outside the gene matches. From germline, CDR1 is SNHLY and CDR2 FYNNEI. The CDR3 sequence is CASRTGRGNEKLFF. The CDR3, as DNA: TGTGCCAGCAGGACAGGGAGAGGGAATGAAAAACTGTTTTTT.

The chain joins TRBV28 to TRBJ1-1, with D possibly being TRBD1 (6 bases). Germline CDR1 is MDHEN and CDR2 is SYDVKM. The CDR3 totals 15 residues. Trimming cost V 3 bases and J 2 bases, with 13 bases left between them. CDR3 residues: CASSLGTTENTEAFF. The CDR3, as DNA: TGTGCCAGCAGTTTGGGGACAACCGAAAACACTGAAGCTTTCTTT.

This chain connects TRBV2 to TRBJ2-2; D unclear. Germline V gene data show CDR1 as SNHLY and CDR2 as FYNNEI. The CDR3 is 15 amino acids. Trimming took off 2 bases at V and 2 bases at J, with 9 bases between the two ends. CDR3 coding DNA: TGTGCCAGCAGTGAATGGGCAGGAAACACCGGGGAGCTGTTTTTT. Translating gives CASSEWAGNTGELFF.

The rearrangement joins TRBV11-2 to TRBJ1-2; D is possibly TRBD1 (6 bases). This CDR3 region has 15 residues. Germline loops: CDR1 SGHAT, CDR2 FQNNGV. V was shortened by 7 bases and J by 1 base, with 16 bases between the two germline ends. The CDR3 sequence: CASTIVGDNNYGYTF. CDR3 nucleotides: TGTGCCAGCACCATCGTGGGGGACAATAACTATGGCTACACCTTC.

The chain uses TRBV5-5 and TRBJ1-1, with 7 bases that match TRBD1. CDR3 length: 14 residues. Germline V lookup: CDR1 SGHKS, CDR2 YYEKEE (reference sequence). V dropped 4 bases and J dropped 11; count of bases not matched to a gene: 14. CDR3 protein: CASSLTGQPSGAFF. The DNA of the CDR3 is TGTGCCAGCAGCCTGACGGGACAGCCCTCTGGCGCTTTCTTT. Full variable domain (outside the CDR3, taken from reference TRBV5-5 and TRBJ1-1): DAGVTQSPTHLIKTRGQQVTLRCSPISGHKSVSWYQQVLGQGPQFIFQYYEKEERGRGNFPDRFSARQFPNYSSELNVNALLLGDSALYLCASSLTGQPSGAFFGQGTRLTVV.

The chain recombines TRBV5-6 with TRBJ1-4, with D perhaps TRBD1 (6 bases). Deletions cut 3 bases from V and 3 bases from J, with 12 bases between. The CDR3 consists of 15 residues. Germline-derived CDR1 and CDR2 are SGHDT and YYEEEE. The CDR3 nucleotides are TGTGCCAGCAGCTCACCAGGGGAAGCTAATGAAAAACTGTTTTTT. As protein: CASSSPGEANEKLFF. The variable domain in full, with the rest retrieved from reference TRBV5-6 and TRBJ1-4, is DAGVTQSPTHLIKTRGQQVTLRCSPKSGHDTVSWYQQALGQGPQFIFQYYEEEERQRGNFPDRFSGHQFPNYSSELNVNALLLGDSALYLCASSSPGEANEKLFFGSGTQLSVL.

This clone has just one count. The chain uses TRBV19 and TRBJ2-1; 14 bases align to TRBD2. The CDR3 extends over 19 amino acids. The V gene end was trimmed by 4 bases and the J gene end by 4 bases; junction bases not matched to a gene: 12. Germline assignment: CDR1 LNHDA and CDR2 SQIVND (reference sequence). The CDR3 sequence is CASSTDSWTSGGLYNEQFF. CDR3 coding DNA: TGTGCCAGTAGTACCGATTCTTGGACTAGCGGGGGGCTTTACAATGAGCAGTTCTTC.